A selection of T cell receptor beta chains follows, all from one sample in a study of post-analysis software for immune sequencing data. MiXCR was run by TCRdb on the PCR reads, yielding one entry per CDR3 protein. Among roughly 670,000 distinct CDR3 sequences listed, 55% to 60% were seen once. Sequencing was done on a sample of blood. The receptors here all came from a girl under 10 years old with multiple sclerosis. The CDR3 runs from the conserved cysteine through the conserved F or W. The order of the fields is CDR3 DNA, CDR3 protein, V gene, clone size, D gene, J gene. A D gene is named only where the DNA matches it firmly. Size values are once, few and many counts, or a class for expanded clones, and some rows have none.

CDR3nt: TGTGCCAGCAGTCTGGGCCCCACCCATGAGCAGTTCTTC; CDR3aa: CASSLGPTHEQFF; v_gene: TRBV12-3/TRBV12-4; abundance: .; d_gene: .; j_gene: TRBJ2-1
CDR3nt: TGTGCCAGCAGTTTGCGAGCGGGGGGGCTGAGGTCCCCAGATACGCAGTATTTT; CDR3aa: CASSLRAGGLRSPDTQYF; v_gene: TRBV12-3/TRBV12-4; abundance: .; d_gene: TRBD2; j_gene: TRBJ2-3
CDR3nt: TGTGCCAGCAGCTCCTACAGGGGCAGCGGATCACCCCTCCACTTT; CDR3aa: CASSSYRGSGSPLHF; v_gene: TRBV13; abundance: .; d_gene: TRBD1; j_gene: TRBJ1-6
CDR3nt: TGTGCCAGCAGTAAAGAGTCCGATACGCAGTATTTT; CDR3aa: CASSKESDTQYF; v_gene: TRBV12-3/TRBV12-4; abundance: .; d_gene: .; j_gene: TRBJ2-3
CDR3nt: TGTGCCAGCAGCCAAGAGCAGGGGCCATACCAAGAGACCCAGTACTTC; CDR3aa: CASSQEQGPYQETQYF; v_gene: TRBV14; abundance: .; d_gene: .; j_gene: TRBJ2-5
CDR3nt: TGCAGTGCTAGAGGCGGGGGGAACCTGGATACGCAGTATTTT; CDR3aa: CSARGGGNLDTQYF; v_gene: TRBV20-1; abundance: .; d_gene: TRBD2; j_gene: TRBJ2-3
CDR3nt: TGTGCCAGCAGCCACCGGACACCTATGAACACTGAAGCTTTCTTT; CDR3aa: CASSHRTPMNTEAFF; v_gene: TRBV28; abundance: .; d_gene: .; j_gene: TRBJ1-1
CDR3nt: TGTGCCAGCAGTTACTCGGCCGTACCCTATGGCTACACCTTC; CDR3aa: CASSYSAVPYGYTF; v_gene: TRBV6-2/TRBV6-3; abundance: .; d_gene: .; j_gene: TRBJ1-2
CDR3nt: TGCAGCGTGCTTCCGGGACAGGGGAGCTATGGCTACACCTTC; CDR3aa: CSVLPGQGSYGYTF; v_gene: TRBV29-1; abundance: .; d_gene: TRBD1; j_gene: TRBJ1-2
CDR3nt: TGCAGCGTTGAAGTTGCCTACGAGCAGTACTTC; CDR3aa: CSVEVAYEQYF; v_gene: TRBV29-1; abundance: .; d_gene: .; j_gene: TRBJ2-7
CDR3nt: TGTGCCAGCGCTCAAGGACAGGGAGATCCAGCTTTCTTT; CDR3aa: CASAQGQGDPAFF; v_gene: TRBV18; abundance: .; d_gene: TRBD1; j_gene: TRBJ1-1
CDR3nt: TGTGCCAGCAGCTTAAGGCCCATGGACAATGAGCAGTTCTTC; CDR3aa: CASSLRPMDNEQFF; v_gene: TRBV7-2; abundance: .; d_gene: .; j_gene: TRBJ2-1
CDR3nt: TGCGCCAGCAGCATCGGACAGGAGAACTACGAGCAGTACTTC; CDR3aa: CASSIGQENYEQYF; v_gene: TRBV5-1; abundance: few; d_gene: TRBD1; j_gene: TRBJ2-7
CDR3nt: TGCGCCAGCAGCCACGGGGGGACCCAAGAGACCCAGTACTTC; CDR3aa: CASSHGGTQETQYF; v_gene: TRBV4-1; abundance: .; d_gene: TRBD2; j_gene: TRBJ2-5
CDR3nt: TGTGCCAGCAGTTACGGAGGGTGGACAGATACGCAGTATTTT; CDR3aa: CASSYGGWTDTQYF; v_gene: TRBV6-2/TRBV6-3; abundance: .; d_gene: .; j_gene: TRBJ2-3
CDR3nt: TGTGCCAGCAGTCAATCTGGATACTATGGCTACACCTTC; CDR3aa: CASSQSGYYGYTF; v_gene: TRBV27; abundance: .; d_gene: .; j_gene: TRBJ1-2
CDR3nt: TGTGCCAGCAGCCGCTCAGGGGTGTACACTGAAGCTTTCTTT; CDR3aa: CASSRSGVYTEAFF; v_gene: TRBV12-3/TRBV12-4; abundance: .; d_gene: .; j_gene: TRBJ1-1
CDR3nt: TGTGCCAGCAGCACTGGGAATCTAGCGGGAGGAACAGATACGCAGTATTTT; CDR3aa: CASSTGNLAGGTDTQYF; v_gene: TRBV27; abundance: .; d_gene: TRBD2; j_gene: TRBJ2-3
CDR3nt: TGCGCCAGCAGCCCGGACGGAGATACGCAGTATTTT; CDR3aa: CASSPDGDTQYF; v_gene: TRBV5-1; abundance: .; d_gene: .; j_gene: TRBJ2-3
CDR3nt: TGTGCCAGCAGCCAAGGGAGCAGCAATCAGCCCCAGCATTTT; CDR3aa: CASSQGSSNQPQHF; v_gene: TRBV3-1; abundance: .; d_gene: .; j_gene: TRBJ1-5
CDR3nt: TGTGCCAGCAGCAACAGGGGTGAGGGAGCTTTCTTT; CDR3aa: CASSNRGEGAFF; v_gene: TRBV6-6; abundance: .; d_gene: TRBD1; j_gene: TRBJ1-1
CDR3nt: TGTGCCAGCAGTTACGGGACATCGTACCAAGAGACCCAGTACTTC; CDR3aa: CASSYGTSYQETQYF; v_gene: TRBV6-8; abundance: once; d_gene: .; j_gene: TRBJ2-5
CDR3nt: TGTGCCAGTAGTATCAGACAGGCTGGAGATACGCAGTATTTT; CDR3aa: CASSIRQAGDTQYF; v_gene: TRBV19; abundance: few; d_gene: .; j_gene: TRBJ2-3
CDR3nt: TGTGCCTGGGGGTTTTGGACAGGAGACAATGAGCAGTTCTTC; CDR3aa: CAWGFWTGDNEQFF; v_gene: TRBV30; abundance: .; d_gene: TRBD1; j_gene: TRBJ2-1
CDR3nt: TGTGCCAGTAGCCCTCCTCTGATGGCCCAGCATTTT; CDR3aa: CASSPPLMAQHF; v_gene: TRBV19; abundance: .; d_gene: .; j_gene: TRBJ1-5
CDR3nt: TGCGCCAGCAGCTCGGGACTAGCGGGAGAAATAGATACGCAGTATTTT; CDR3aa: CASSSGLAGEIDTQYF; v_gene: TRBV5-1; abundance: few; d_gene: TRBD2; j_gene: TRBJ2-3
CDR3nt: TGTGCCTGGGGGGACAGTCAAGAGACCCAGTACTTC; CDR3aa: CAWGDSQETQYF; v_gene: TRBV30; abundance: .; d_gene: TRBD1; j_gene: TRBJ2-5
CDR3nt: TGTGCCAGCAGTTTATCGTCGGGCGGGCGGGACTTC; CDR3aa: CASSLSSGGRDF; v_gene: TRBV12-3/TRBV12-4; abundance: few; d_gene: .; j_gene: TRBJ2-4
CDR3nt: TGTGCCAGCAGCCCTGTCTGGCAAGCGGGAGGGGGAGAGACCCAGTACTTC; CDR3aa: CASSPVWQAGGGETQYF; v_gene: TRBV9; abundance: .; d_gene: TRBD2; j_gene: TRBJ2-5